This TCR beta chain was obtained from a study of cytomegalovirus exposure and HLA in healthy donors. Whole-study context: In terms of ancestry, the Caucasian-associated cluster contained about four fifths of the 300 to 400 genotyped donors. Study-wide results and caveats: With DRB1 most and HLA-C fewest, TCR association rates differed between HLA loci in a later analysis.

On this clone: The antigen remains undetermined.

In the PCR, 60 Vbeta and 13 Jbeta primers were used. Sequencing was performed with immunoSEQ multiplex PCR; in TCRdb, only in-frame clones are kept and a portion is missing. The sample consists of over 70,000 clones, just under 75% of them appearing once. Sequenced: PBMCs. The TCR comes from a human donor in good health.

The CDR3 protein is CASSPSFLNTEAFF. CDR3 sequence (DNA): TGTGCCAGCAGTCCGTCGTTCCTCAACACTGAAGCTTTCTTT. The V and J genes are TRBV6-6 and TRBJ1-1; D ambiguous. The CDR3 covers 14 residues. The germline CDR1 and CDR2 sequences are MNHNY and SVGAGI (reference sequence). Trimming cost V 5 bases and J 2 bases, with 12 bases left between them.